The present T cell receptor beta chain was sequenced within a study of T cell responses to AZD1222 COVID-19 vaccine. Libraries were prepared by immunoSEQ multiplex PCR; TCRdb keeps only in-frame clonotypes and omits some of them. Seen here are 150,000 to 200,000 clones, about 83% observed once, and the top ten hold 0.85% to 1.2%. The V gene's germline CDR1 is SGHNT and CDR2 YYREEE (reference sequence). The V end lost 0 bases, the J end lost 5 bases, and 9 bases lay between the germline ends. This CDR3 is built from 15 residues. The chain employs TRBV5-4 and TRBJ1-6, with a possible D match to TRBD1 (5 bases). The sequences come from peripheral blood, collected 28 days after the second AZD1222 dose. This clonotype was sampled from an adult who received the AZD1222 COVID-19 vaccine. CDR3 nucleotide sequence: TGTGCCAGCAGCTTGGGGGGCGGAAATAATTCACCCCTCCACTTT. Residues: CASSLGGGNNSPLHF.